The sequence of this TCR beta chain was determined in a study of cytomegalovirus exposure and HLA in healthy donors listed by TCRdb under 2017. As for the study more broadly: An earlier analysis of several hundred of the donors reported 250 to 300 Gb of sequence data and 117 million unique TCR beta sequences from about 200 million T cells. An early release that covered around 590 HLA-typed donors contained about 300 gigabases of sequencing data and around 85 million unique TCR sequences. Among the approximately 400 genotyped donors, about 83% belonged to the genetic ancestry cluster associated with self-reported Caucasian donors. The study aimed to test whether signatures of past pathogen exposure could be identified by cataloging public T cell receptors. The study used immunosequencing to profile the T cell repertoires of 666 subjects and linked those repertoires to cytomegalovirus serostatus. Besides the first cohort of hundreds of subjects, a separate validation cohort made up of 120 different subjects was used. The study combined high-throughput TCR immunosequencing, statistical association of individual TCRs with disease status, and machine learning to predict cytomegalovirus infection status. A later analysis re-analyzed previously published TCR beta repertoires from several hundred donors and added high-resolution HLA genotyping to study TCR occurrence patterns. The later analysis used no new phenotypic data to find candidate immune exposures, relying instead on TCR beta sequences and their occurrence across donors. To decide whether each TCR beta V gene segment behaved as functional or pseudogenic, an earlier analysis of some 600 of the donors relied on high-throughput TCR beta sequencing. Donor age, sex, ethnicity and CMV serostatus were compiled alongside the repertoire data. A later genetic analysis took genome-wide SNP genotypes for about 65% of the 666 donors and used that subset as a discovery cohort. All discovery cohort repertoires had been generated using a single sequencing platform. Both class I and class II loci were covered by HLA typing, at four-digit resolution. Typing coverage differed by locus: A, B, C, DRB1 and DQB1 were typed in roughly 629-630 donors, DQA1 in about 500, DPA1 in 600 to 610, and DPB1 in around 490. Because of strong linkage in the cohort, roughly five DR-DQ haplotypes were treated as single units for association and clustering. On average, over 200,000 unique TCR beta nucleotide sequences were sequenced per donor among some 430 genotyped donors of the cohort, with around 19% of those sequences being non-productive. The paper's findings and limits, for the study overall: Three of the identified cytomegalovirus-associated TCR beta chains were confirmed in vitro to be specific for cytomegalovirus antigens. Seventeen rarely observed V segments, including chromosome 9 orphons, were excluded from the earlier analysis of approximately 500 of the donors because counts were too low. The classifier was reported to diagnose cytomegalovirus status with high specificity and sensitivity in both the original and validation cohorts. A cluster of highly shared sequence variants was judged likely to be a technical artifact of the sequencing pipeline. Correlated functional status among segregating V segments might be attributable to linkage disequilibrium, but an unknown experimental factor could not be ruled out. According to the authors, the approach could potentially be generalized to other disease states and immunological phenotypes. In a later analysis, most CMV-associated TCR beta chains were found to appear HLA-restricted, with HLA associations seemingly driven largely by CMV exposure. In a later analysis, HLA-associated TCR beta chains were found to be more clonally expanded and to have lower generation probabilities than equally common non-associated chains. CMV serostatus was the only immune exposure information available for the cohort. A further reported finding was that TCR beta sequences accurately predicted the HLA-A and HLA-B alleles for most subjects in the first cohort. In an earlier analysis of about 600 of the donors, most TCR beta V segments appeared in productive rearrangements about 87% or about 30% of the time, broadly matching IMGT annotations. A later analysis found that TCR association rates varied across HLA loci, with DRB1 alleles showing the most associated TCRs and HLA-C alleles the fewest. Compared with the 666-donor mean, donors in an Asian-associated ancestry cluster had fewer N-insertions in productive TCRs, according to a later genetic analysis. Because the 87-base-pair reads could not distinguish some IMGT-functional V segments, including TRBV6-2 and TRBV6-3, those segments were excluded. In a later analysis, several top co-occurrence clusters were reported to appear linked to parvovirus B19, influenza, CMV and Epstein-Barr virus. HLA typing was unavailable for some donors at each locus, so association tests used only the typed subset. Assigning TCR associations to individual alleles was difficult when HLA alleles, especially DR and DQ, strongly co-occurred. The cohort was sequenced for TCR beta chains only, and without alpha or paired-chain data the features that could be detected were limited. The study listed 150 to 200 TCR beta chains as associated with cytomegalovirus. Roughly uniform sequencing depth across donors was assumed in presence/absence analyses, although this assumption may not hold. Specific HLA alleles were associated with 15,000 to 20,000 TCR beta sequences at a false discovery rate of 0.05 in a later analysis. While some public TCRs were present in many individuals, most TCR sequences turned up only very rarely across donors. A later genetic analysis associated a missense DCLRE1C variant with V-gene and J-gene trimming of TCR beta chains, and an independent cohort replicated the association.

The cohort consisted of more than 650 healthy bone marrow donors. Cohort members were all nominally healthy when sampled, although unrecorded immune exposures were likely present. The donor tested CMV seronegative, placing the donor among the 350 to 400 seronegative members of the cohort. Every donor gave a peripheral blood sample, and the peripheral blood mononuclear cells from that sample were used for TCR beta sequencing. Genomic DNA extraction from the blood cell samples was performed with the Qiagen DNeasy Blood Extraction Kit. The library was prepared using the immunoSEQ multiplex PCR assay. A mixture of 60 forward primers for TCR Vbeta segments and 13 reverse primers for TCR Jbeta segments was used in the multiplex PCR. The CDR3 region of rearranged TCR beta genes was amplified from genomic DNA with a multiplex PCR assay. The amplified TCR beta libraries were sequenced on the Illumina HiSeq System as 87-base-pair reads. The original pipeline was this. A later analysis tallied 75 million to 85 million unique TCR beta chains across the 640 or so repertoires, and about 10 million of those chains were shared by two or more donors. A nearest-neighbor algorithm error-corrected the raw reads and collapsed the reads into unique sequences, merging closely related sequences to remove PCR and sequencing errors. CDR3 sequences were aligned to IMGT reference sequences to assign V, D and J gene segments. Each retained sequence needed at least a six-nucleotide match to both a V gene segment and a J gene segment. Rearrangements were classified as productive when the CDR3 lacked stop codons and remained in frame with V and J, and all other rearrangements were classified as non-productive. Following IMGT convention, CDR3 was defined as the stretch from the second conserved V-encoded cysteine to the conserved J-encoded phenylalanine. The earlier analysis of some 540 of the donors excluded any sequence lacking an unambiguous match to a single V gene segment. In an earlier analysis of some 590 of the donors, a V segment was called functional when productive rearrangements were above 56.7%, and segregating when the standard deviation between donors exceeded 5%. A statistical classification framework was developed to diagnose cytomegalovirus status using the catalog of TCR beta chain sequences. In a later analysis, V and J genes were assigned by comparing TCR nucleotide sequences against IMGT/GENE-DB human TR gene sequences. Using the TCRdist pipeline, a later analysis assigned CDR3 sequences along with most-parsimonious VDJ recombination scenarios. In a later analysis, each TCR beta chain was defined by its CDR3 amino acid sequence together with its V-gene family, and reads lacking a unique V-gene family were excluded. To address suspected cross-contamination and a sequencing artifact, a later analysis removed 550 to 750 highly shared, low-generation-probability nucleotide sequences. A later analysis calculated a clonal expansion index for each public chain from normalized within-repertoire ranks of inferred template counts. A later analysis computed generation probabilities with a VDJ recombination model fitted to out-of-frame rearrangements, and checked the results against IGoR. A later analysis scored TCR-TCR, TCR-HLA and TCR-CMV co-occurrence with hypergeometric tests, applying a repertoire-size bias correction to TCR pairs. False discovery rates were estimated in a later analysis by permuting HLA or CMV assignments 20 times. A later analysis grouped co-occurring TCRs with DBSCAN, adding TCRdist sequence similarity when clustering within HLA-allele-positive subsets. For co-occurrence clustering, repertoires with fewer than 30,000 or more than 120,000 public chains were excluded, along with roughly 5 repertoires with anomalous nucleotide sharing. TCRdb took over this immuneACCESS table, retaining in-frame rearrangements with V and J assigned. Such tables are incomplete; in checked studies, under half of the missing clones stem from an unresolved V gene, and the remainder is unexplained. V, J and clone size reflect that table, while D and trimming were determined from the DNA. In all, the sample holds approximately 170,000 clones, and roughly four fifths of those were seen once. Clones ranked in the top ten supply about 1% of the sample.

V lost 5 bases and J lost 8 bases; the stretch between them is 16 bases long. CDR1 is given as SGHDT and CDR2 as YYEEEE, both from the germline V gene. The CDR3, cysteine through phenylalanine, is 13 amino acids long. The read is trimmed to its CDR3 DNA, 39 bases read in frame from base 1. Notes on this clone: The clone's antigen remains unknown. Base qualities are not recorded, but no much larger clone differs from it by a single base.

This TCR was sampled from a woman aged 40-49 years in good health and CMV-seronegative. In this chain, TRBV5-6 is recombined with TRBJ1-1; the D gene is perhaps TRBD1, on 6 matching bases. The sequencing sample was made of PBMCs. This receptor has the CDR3 CASRQTGLREAFF. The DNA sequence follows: TGTGCCAGCAGGCAGACAGGTTTACGGGAAGCTTTCTTT.